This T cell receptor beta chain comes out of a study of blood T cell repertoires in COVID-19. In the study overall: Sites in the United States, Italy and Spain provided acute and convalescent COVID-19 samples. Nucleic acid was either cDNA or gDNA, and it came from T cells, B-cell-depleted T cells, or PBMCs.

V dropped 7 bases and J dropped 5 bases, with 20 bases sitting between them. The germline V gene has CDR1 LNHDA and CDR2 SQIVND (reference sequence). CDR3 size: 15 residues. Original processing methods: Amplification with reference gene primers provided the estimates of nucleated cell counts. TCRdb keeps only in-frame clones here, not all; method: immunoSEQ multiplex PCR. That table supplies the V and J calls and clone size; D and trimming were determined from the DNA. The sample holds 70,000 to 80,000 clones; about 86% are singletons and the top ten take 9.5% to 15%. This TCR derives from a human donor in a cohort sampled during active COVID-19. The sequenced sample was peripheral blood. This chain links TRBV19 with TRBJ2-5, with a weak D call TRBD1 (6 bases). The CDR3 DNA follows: TGTGCCAGTACCAGAGCTTACGACAGGTTGGAGACCCAGTACTTC. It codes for CASTRAYDRLETQYF. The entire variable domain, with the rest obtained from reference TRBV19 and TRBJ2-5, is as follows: DGGITQSPKYLFRKEGQNVTLSCEQNLNHDAMYWYRQDPGQGLRLIYYSQIVNDFQKGDIAEGYSVSREKKESFPLTVTSAQKNPTAFYLCASTRAYDRLETQYFGPGTRLLVL.